Below are 26 T cell receptor beta chains sequenced from a single sample in a study of OX40 agonist ivuxolimab in advanced cancers. Data came from immunoSEQ multiplex PCR; TCRdb stores just in-frame clones and leaves some out. The repertoire includes tens of thousands of clones, about 90% of them detected once, and 0.5% to 0.65% sits in the top ten. The specimen was CD4+ or CD8+ T cells sorted from blood, collected in a trial of the OX40 agonist ivuxolimab. The receptors were gathered from an adult with an advanced solid tumor such as melanoma, head and neck, liver or kidney cancer.

This chain links TRBV7-9 with TRBJ2-1; TRBD2 aligns across 10 bases. CDR1 and CDR2 from the germline V gene are SEHNR and FQNEAQ (reference sequence). V trimming: 7 bases; J trimming: 7 bases; junction bases outside the gene matches: 10. This CDR3 region has 15 residues. The CDR3 spells CASNTRTSGNNEQFF. In DNA, the CDR3 is TGTGCCAGCAACACAAGGACTAGCGGAAATAATGAGCAGTTCTTC.

The rearrangement uses TRBV9 and TRBJ2-1; 14 bases are shared with TRBD2. The germline V gene encodes CDR1 SGDLS and CDR2 YYNGEE. The trim removed 4 bases at V and 7 bases at J, leaving 7 bases unmatched. The CDR3 loop spans 16 amino acids. CDR3 in amino acids: CASSPQGLAGENEQFF. The CDR3 region has the DNA TGTGCCAGCAGCCCCCAGGGACTAGCGGGAGAGAATGAGCAGTTCTTC.

This clone was seen a single time. The chain uses TRBV9 and TRBJ1-2; D is possibly TRBD1 (5 bases). This CDR3 is built from 16 residues. Germline V gene lookup returns CDR1 SGDLS and CDR2 YYNGEE. Trimming took 2 bases from V and 1 from J, leaving 15 bases between them. The CDR3: CASSVRGQTVNYGYTF. The CDR3 DNA sequence: TGTGCCAGCAGCGTGAGGGGCCAGACAGTTAACTATGGCTACACCTTC.

The V and J genes are TRBV13 and TRBJ2-3, with D perhaps matching TRBD2 (5 bases). Germline V CDR1 and CDR2: PRHDT, FYEKMQ (reference sequence). V was pared by 7 bases and J by 1 base, with 15 bases between. The CDR3 runs to 15 residues. CDR3 sequence reads: CASTGVNGRTDTQYF. The CDR3 DNA reads TGTGCCAGCACCGGGGTCAACGGTCGCACAGATACGCAGTATTTT.

The gene calls are TRBV4-1 and TRBJ2-3, with D unclear. CDR1 MGHRA and CDR2 YSYEKL come from the germline V gene. Trimming removed 4 bases at V and 7 bases at J, with 15 bases between. This CDR3 has 14 amino acids. The CDR3 spells CASSLQSAPNTQYF. The CDR3 nucleotides read TGCGCCAGCAGCCTCCAATCAGCCCCTAATACGCAGTATTTT.

Here the CDR3 DNA reads TGTGCCAGCAGTGAAGCGGCCTACGAGCAGTACTTC. This encodes CASSEAAYEQYF. The chain has TRBV2 and TRBJ2-7; D unresolved. Germline V CDR1 and CDR2: SNHLY, FYNNEI. The CDR3 sequence is 12 residues long. Trimming took off 0 bases at V and 2 bases at J, with 2 bases between the two ends. The complete variable domain, with remaining parts taken from reference TRBV2 and TRBJ2-7, reads EPEVTQTPSHQVTQMGQEVILRCVPISNHLYFYWYRQILGQKVEFLVSFYNNEISEKSEIFDDQFSVERPDGSNFTLKIRSTKLEDSAMYFCASSEAAYEQYFGPGTRLTVT.

V and J are TRBV7-9 and TRBJ2-2, with 11 bases lining up with TRBD2. Looked up from germline, CDR1 is SEHNR and CDR2 is FQNEAQ (reference sequence). V lost 2 bases, J lost 1 base, and 6 bases stayed unmatched. The CDR3 spans 18 residues. The CDR3: CASSLRRLAGGNTGELFF. CDR3 bases: TGTGCCAGCAGCTTAAGGAGGCTAGCGGGAGGGAACACCGGGGAGCTGTTTTTT. Full variable domain (rest looked up from reference TRBV7-9 and TRBJ2-2): DTGVSQNPRHKITKRGQNVTFRCDPISEHNRLYWYRQTLGQGPEFLTYFQNEAQLEKSRLLSDRFSAERPKGSFSTLEIQRTEQGDSAMYLCASSLRRLAGGNTGELFFGEGSRLTVL.

This clone was detected only once. V is TRBV30 and J is TRBJ2-7; 11 bases match TRBD2. V was pared by 4 bases and J by 4 bases, with 6 bases of the junction left unmatched. The CDR3 length is 14 residues. CDR1 and CDR2 from the germline V gene are GTSNPN and SVGIG (reference sequence). The CDR3: CAWNSGLAGYEQYF. CDR3 bases: TGTGCCTGGAACTCTGGACTAGCGGGTTACGAGCAGTACTTC.

The V and J genes are TRBV5-4 and TRBJ2-5; TRBD2 matches at 10 bases. J gave up 5 bases and V 1 base, and 5 bases lay outside the gene matches. Germline CDR1 is SGHNT and CDR2 is YYREEE (reference sequence). The CDR3 is 15 residues long. Written as DNA, the CDR3 is TGTGCCAGCAGCTTGTGGCTAGCGGGGGTTGAGACCCAGTACTTC. Protein product: CASSLWLAGVETQYF.

The chain joins TRBV7-8 to TRBJ2-3; the match to TRBD1 covers 10 bases. The CDR3 has 15 residues. In germline, CDR1 is SGHVS, CDR2 FQNEAQ. Losses at the gene ends were 4 bases for V and 5 bases for J; bases not matched to a gene: 6. The DNA for the CDR3 is TGTGCCAGCAGCTCTCTGACAGGGGGCGGAGATACGCAGTATTTT. It encodes CASSSLTGGGDTQYF.

This chain connects TRBV29-1 to TRBJ1-3, with D perhaps TRBD1 (5 bases). Germline CDR1 reads SQVTM; CDR2 reads ANQGSEA. This CDR3 contains 14 residues. Trimming removed 4 bases at V and 1 base at J, with 11 bases between. The DNA of the CDR3 is TGCAGCGTTGTCATCAGGGATTCTGGAAACACCATATATTTT. Encoded protein: CSVVIRDSGNTIYF.

The V gene is TRBV19, the J gene TRBJ2-4; 12 bases are a match to TRBD2. The V and J ends lost 6 bases and 4 bases, in that order; junction bases with no gene match: 13. The CDR3 sequence is 18 residues long. Germline CDR1 and CDR2: LNHDA and SQIVND (reference sequence). In DNA form, the CDR3 reads TGTGCCAGTAGGGGCGCCTTGCTAGCGGGAGGGGTAAAAAACATTCAGTACTTC. Residues: CASRGALLAGGVKNIQYF.

This chain uses TRBV30 with TRBJ1-2; TRBD1 might be the D (6 bases). V was cut by 0 bases and J by 4 bases, with 9 bases left in between. Germline CDR1 is GTSNPN and CDR2 is SVGIG (reference sequence). The CDR3 covers 13 residues. The chain's CDR3 is CAWSVGQSYGYTF. The CDR3 nucleotides read TGTGCCTGGAGTGTCGGACAGAGCTATGGCTACACCTTC.

The chain is built from TRBV11-2 and TRBJ1-2; D is ambiguous. The germline V gene encodes CDR1 SGHAT and CDR2 FQNNGV. This CDR3 comprises 14 residues. Trimming took off 4 bases at V and 4 bases at J, with 13 bases between the two ends. CDR3 DNA: TGTGCCAGCAGCTACGGGAGCCTTAGCTATGGCTACACCTTC. Its protein product is CASSYGSLSYGYTF.

V and J are TRBV6-1 and TRBJ1-5; the D gene is possibly TRBD1 (6 bases). Trimming cost V 1 base and J 3 bases, with 10 bases left between them. The CDR3 is made up of 15 amino acids. The germline CDR1 and CDR2 sequences are MNHNS and SASEGT. The CDR3 DNA reads TGTGCCAGCAGTGAAGGGAGGGGGTACAATCAGCCCCAGCATTTT. This codes for CASSEGRGYNQPQHF.

The J gene is TRBJ1-1, the V gene TRBV6-5, with D perhaps matching TRBD1 (6 bases). This CDR3 region has 12 residues. V was cut by 6 bases and J by 9 bases, with 14 bases left in between. The germline gives CDR1 MNHEY, CDR2 SVGAGI. The CDR3 loop reads CASRGTQAQAFF. The CDR3 DNA is TGTGCCAGCAGGGGGACACAAGCGCAAGCTTTCTTT.

The genes are TRBV10-1 and TRBJ2-3; weak D call: TRBD2 (5 bases). Trimming took off 7 bases at V and 2 bases at J, with 10 bases between the two ends. Per germline, CDR1 WNHNN and CDR2 SYGVQD (reference sequence). The CDR3 consists of 13 residues. CDR3 region: CASNDGVTDTQYF. As DNA, the CDR3 is TGCGCCAGCAATGACGGGGTCACAGATACGCAGTATTTT.

The chain has TRBV5-1 and TRBJ2-3; possible D gene TRBD1, 6 bases. The length of the CDR3 is 16 residues. The V end was cut by 7 bases, the J end by 2 bases, with 20 bases between. Germline lookup yields CDR1 SGHRS and CDR2 YFSETQ. The CDR3, as DNA: TGCGCCAGCCGGAAAACAGGGACCTCATTCACAGATACGCAGTATTTT. It yields the protein CASRKTGTSFTDTQYF.

The chain is built from TRBV5-5 and TRBJ2-3; D is uncertain. The CDR3 consists of 14 residues. Deletions cut 0 bases from V and 3 bases from J, with 8 bases between. Germline lookup yields CDR1 SGHKS and CDR2 YYEKEE (reference sequence). Here the CDR3 reads CASSLGLLTDTQYF. The CDR3 DNA reads as TGTGCCAGCAGCTTGGGGCTACTTACAGATACGCAGTATTTT.

The V call is TRBV6-5, the J call TRBJ2-7; tentative D call: TRBD1 (6 bases). V gave up 6 bases and J gave up 5 bases, with 11 bases separating them. Germline values: CDR1 MNHEY, CDR2 SVGAGI. The CDR3 is 12 residues long. The DNA of the CDR3 is TGTGCCAGCAGATCACAGGGCCACGAGCAGTACTTC. It codes for CASRSQGHEQYF.

The chain joins TRBV19 to TRBJ2-7; D might be TRBD1 or TRBD2, each matching 5 bases. V shed 3 bases and J shed 2 bases, with 14 bases lying between them. The CDR3 totals 15 residues. The germline V gene has CDR1 LNHDA and CDR2 SQIVND (reference sequence). Here the CDR3 reads CASSIGGPITYEQYF. CDR3 sequence (DNA): TGTGCCAGTAGTATTGGGGGACCTATTACCTACGAGCAGTACTTC. Full variable domain (missing parts from reference TRBV19 and TRBJ2-7): DGGITQSPKYLFRKEGQNVTLSCEQNLNHDAMYWYRQDPGQGLRLIYYSQIVNDFQKGDIAEGYSVSREKKESFPLTVTSAQKNPTAFYLCASSIGGPITYEQYFGPGTRLTVT.

V is TRBV6-5 and J is TRBJ2-1; 8 bases line up with TRBD2. The V and J ends lost 5 bases and 8 bases, in that order; junction bases with no gene match: 5. CDR3 length: 13 residues. Germline V CDR1 and CDR2: MNHEY, SVGAGI. CDR3 nucleotide sequence: TGTGCCAGCAGTCCCAGACTAGCGCATGAGCAGTTCTTC. It is translated as CASSPRLAHEQFF.

The chain links TRBV19 to TRBJ2-3; 11 positions match TRBD2. V lost 3 bases, J lost 3 bases, and 2 bases stayed unmatched. Germline V gene sequence: CDR1 LNHDA, CDR2 SQIVND (reference sequence). This CDR3 is 15 amino acids long. The CDR3 DNA sequence: TGTGCCAGTAGTATGTTAGCGGGAGGGACAGATACGCAGTATTTT. Its translation: CASSMLAGGTDTQYF. Looking up the rest from reference TRBV19 and TRBJ2-3 gives the full variable domain: DGGITQSPKYLFRKEGQNVTLSCEQNLNHDAMYWYRQDPGQGLRLIYYSQIVNDFQKGDIAEGYSVSREKKESFPLTVTSAQKNPTAFYLCASSMLAGGTDTQYFGPGTRLTVL.

The gene calls are TRBV11-3 and TRBJ1-2, with D perhaps matching TRBD1 (5 bases). Trimming took off 1 base at V and 6 bases at J, with 27 bases between the two ends. Germline V gives CDR1 SGHNT, CDR2 YENEEA. The CDR3 is made up of 19 amino acids. CDR3 sequence: CASSLGGTSGTQPLDGYTF. The CDR3 DNA is TGTGCCAGCAGCTTAGGAGGGACTAGCGGGACGCAGCCGTTGGATGGCTACACCTTC.

The chain is built from TRBV6-5 and TRBJ2-5, with D perhaps TRBD1 (6 bases). The CDR3 has 13 amino acids. Germline loops: CDR1 MNHEY, CDR2 SVGAGI. Trimming cost V 7 bases and J 1 base, with 10 bases left between them. The CDR3 reads CASMDRTQETQYF. As DNA, the CDR3 is TGTGCCAGCATGGACAGAACCCAAGAGACCCAGTACTTC.

Only one count was recorded for this clone. This chain connects TRBV2 to TRBJ1-1; 7 bases are a match to TRBD1. CDR1 is SNHLY, CDR2 FYNNEI, per germline. The CDR3 covers 15 residues. J gave up 4 bases and V 2 bases, and 7 bases lay outside the gene matches. In DNA form, the CDR3 reads TGTGCCAGCAGTGAAACTACAGGGGTGATCACTGAAGCTTTCTTT. It specifies CASSETTGVITEAFF.